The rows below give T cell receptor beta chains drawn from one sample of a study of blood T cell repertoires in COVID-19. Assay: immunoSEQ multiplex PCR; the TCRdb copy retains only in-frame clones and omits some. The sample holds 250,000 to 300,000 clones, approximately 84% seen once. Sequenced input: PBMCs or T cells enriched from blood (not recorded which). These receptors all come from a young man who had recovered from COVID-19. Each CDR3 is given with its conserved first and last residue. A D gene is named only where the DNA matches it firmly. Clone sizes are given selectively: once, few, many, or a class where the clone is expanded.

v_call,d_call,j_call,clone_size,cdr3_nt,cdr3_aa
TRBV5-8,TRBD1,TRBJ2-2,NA,TGTGCCAGCAGCTTGCGACAGGGGGACACCGGGGAGCTGTTTTTT,CASSLRQGDTGELFF
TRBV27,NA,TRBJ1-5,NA,TGTGCCAGCAGTTTTTCAGGGGCGGTTCAGCCCCAGCATTTT,CASSFSGAVQPQHF
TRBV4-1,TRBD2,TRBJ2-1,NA,TGCGCCAGCAGCCAAGATGCTAGCGGGGGCCTAGGTAAGGAGGTAGAGCAGTTCTTC,CASSQDASGGLGKEVEQFF
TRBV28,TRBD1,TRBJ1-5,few,TGTGCCAGCACTGAGGACAGGGGCGCTTTCAGGGCCCAGCATTTT,CASTEDRGAFRAQHF
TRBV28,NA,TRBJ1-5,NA,TGTGCCAGCAGTACCCAACGGGGGCCCCAGCATTTT,CASSTQRGPQHF
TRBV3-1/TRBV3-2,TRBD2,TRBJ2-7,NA,TGTGCCAGCAGCTGGACTAGCGGGGACCCTTTCTACGAGCAGTACTTC,CASSWTSGDPFYEQYF
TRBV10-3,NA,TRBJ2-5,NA,TGTGCCCTGCCGGGACACCCCAAGGAGGAGACCCAGTACTTC,CALPGHPKEETQYF
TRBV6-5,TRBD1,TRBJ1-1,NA,TGTGCCAGCAGTACCTCAGCCGGGACAGGTGGGACCTTGGGGTTT,CASSTSAGTGGTLGF
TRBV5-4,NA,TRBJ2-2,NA,TGTGCCAGCAGCTTTAGCAGTTTGAACACCGGGGAGCTGTTTTTT,CASSFSSLNTGELFF
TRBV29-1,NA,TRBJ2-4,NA,TGCAGCGTTTCTAACGTGAGGTCCAAAAACATTCAGTACTTC,CSVSNVRSKNIQYF
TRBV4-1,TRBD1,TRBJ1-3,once,TGCGCCAGCAGCCAAAGGGACAGCTCGGGAAACACCATATATTTT,CASSQRDSSGNTIYF
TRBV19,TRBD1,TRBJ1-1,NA,TGTGCCAGTAGTACGGGACAGGTGAACACTGAAGCTTTCTTT,CASSTGQVNTEAFF
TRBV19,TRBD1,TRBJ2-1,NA,TGTGCCACCCGGGACAGAAACTACAATGAGCAGTTCTTC,CATRDRNYNEQFF
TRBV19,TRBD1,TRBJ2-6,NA,TGTGCCAGTATTCCGGCGGGACAGGGCCTCTCTGGGGCCAACGTCCTGACTTTC,CASIPAGQGLSGANVLTF
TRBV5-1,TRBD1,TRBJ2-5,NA,TGCGCCAGCAGCTGGACAGGGATGGAGACCCAGTACTTC,CASSWTGMETQYF
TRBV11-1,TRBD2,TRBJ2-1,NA,TGTGCCAGCAGCTCGGGACTAGCGGGATCAAATGAGCAGTTCTTC,CASSSGLAGSNEQFF
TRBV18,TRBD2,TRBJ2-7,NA,TGTGCCAGCCGGACTAGCGGGAGTATGGGCTTCGAGCAGTACTTC,CASRTSGSMGFEQYF
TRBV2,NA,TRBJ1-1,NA,TGTGCCAGCAGTGAACAGGGGAACACTGAAGCTTTCTTT,CASSEQGNTEAFF
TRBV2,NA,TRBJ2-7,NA,TGTGCCAGCAGTCCTCGGGAGAGGGGCGAGCTTTATTACGAGCAGTACTTC,CASSPRERGELYYEQYF
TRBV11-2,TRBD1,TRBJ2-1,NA,TGTGCCAGCAGCTTAGGGACAGGGGGTTACAATGAGCAGTTCTTC,CASSLGTGGYNEQFF